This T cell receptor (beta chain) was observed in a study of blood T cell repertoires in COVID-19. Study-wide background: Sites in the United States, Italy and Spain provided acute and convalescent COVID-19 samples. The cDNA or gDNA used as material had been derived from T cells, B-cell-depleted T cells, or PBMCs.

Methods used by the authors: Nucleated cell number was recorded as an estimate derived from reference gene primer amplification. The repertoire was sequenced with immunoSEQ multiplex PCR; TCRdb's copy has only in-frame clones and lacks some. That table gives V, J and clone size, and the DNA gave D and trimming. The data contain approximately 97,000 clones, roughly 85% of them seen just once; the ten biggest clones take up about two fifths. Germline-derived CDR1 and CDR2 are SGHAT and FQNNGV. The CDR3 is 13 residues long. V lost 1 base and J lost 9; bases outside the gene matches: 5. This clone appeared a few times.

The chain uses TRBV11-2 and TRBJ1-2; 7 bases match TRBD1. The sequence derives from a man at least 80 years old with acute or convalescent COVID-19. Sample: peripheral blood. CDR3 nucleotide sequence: TGTGCCAGCAGCTTAGTAGGGGGCGGGAGCTACACCTTC. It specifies CASSLVGGGSYTF.